These 23 T cell receptor beta chains originate from one sample sequenced in a study of cytomegalovirus exposure and HLA in healthy donors. Vbeta (60) and Jbeta (13) primers were used in the PCR. Method: immunoSEQ multiplex PCR; TCRdb's copy keeps in-frame clones and lacks some. The table has around 130,000 clones, approximately 88% seen once. Input material: PBMCs. The source of these receptors is a middle-aged woman in good health and CMV-seronegative.

The chain couples TRBV13 to TRBJ2-1; D may be TRBD1 (5 bases). Trimming removed 3 bases from V and 5 bases from J, with 23 bases in between. The CDR3 is 18 residues long. The germline V gene encodes CDR1 PRHDT and CDR2 FYEKMQ (reference sequence). CDR3 DNA sequence: TGTGCCAGCAGCTTTTTTCCCCTGGTAGGGGCTAAGAACAATGAGCAGTTCTTC. Protein product: CASSFFPLVGAKNNEQFF. Combining the CDR3 with reference TRBV13 and TRBJ2-1 gives the whole variable domain AAGVIQSPRHLIKEKRETATLKCYPIPRHDTVYWYQQGPGQDPQFLISFYEKMQSDKGSIPDRFSAQQFSDYHSELNMSSLELGDSALYFCASSFFPLVGAKNNEQFFGPGTRLTVL.

A single count supports this clone. J is TRBJ1-2 and V is TRBV5-1; a possible D gene is TRBD1 (6 bases). V was cut by 0 bases and J by 7 bases, with 10 bases left in between. The germline CDR1 and CDR2 sequences are SGHRS and YFSETQ. The CDR3 has 13 residues. CDR3 loop: CASSLEQGFGYTF. CDR3 nucleotides: TGCGCCAGCAGCTTGGAACAGGGTTTTGGCTACACCTTC.

The sample holds one count of this clone. The gene calls are TRBV5-1 and TRBJ2-3, with 9 bases that match TRBD2. Germline-derived CDR1 and CDR2 are SGHRS and YFSETQ. V lost 0 bases, J lost 0 bases, and 2 bases stayed unmatched. This CDR3 region has 16 residues. The CDR3 DNA is TGCGCCAGCAGCTTGGGCGGACTAGCGAGCACAGATACGCAGTATTTT. Translation: CASSLGGLASTDTQYF.

The genes are TRBV11-3 and TRBJ2-7; 8 nucleotides align to TRBD2. This CDR3 region has 15 residues. The V gene end was trimmed by 5 bases and the J gene end by 2 bases; junction bases not matched to a gene: 8. Germline V gives CDR1 SGHNT, CDR2 YENEEA. CDR3 nucleotides: TGTGCCAGCAGCGCCATAGCGGGAAGTGCCTACGAGCAGTACTTC. It translates to CASSAIAGSAYEQYF.

V gene TRBV29-1 combines with J gene TRBJ2-7; 9 bases agree with TRBD1. This CDR3 is built from 12 residues. The V gene's germline CDR1 is SQVTM and CDR2 ANQGSEA. J lost 4 bases, V lost 6 bases, and 4 bases had no gene match. The CDR3 nucleotides are TGCAGCGTAACAGGGGGCATATACGAGCAGTACTTC. Encoded protein: CSVTGGIYEQYF.

V is TRBV5-1 and J is TRBJ2-7, with D tentatively TRBD1 (6 bases). V gave up 1 base and J gave up 0 bases, with 11 bases separating them. The length of the CDR3 is 15 residues. Germline V gene data show CDR1 as SGHRS and CDR2 as YFSETQ. As DNA, the CDR3 is TGCGCCAGCAGCTTGCGTGGGACAAGCTCCTACGAGCAGTACTTC. It specifies CASSLRGTSSYEQYF.

The chain recombines TRBV30 with TRBJ1-3; the match to TRBD1 covers 7 bases. V dropped 3 bases and J dropped 4; count of bases not matched to a gene: 9. The CDR3 sequence is 15 residues long. The germline gives CDR1 GTSNPN, CDR2 SVGIG (reference sequence). In nucleotides, the CDR3 is TGTGCCTGGAGCGATGATAACAGGGGAGGAAACACCATATATTTT. Residues: CAWSDDNRGGNTIYF.

The chain carries TRBV7-9 and TRBJ2-7, with 8 bases that match TRBD2. Per the germline V gene, CDR1 is SEHNR and CDR2 is FQNEAQ (reference sequence). The CDR3 totals 15 residues. Germline trimming cut 5 bases from V and 5 bases from J; bases unmatched to any gene: 11. The CDR3 sequence is CASSRDSGSFDEQYF. DNA for the CDR3: TGTGCCAGCAGCCGTGACAGCGGGAGTTTCGACGAGCAGTACTTC.

J is TRBJ2-6 and V is TRBV5-5; 7 bases match TRBD2. Germline CDR1 SGHKS, CDR2 YYEKEE (reference sequence). This CDR3 has 15 residues. Trimming removed 7 bases from V and 3 bases from J; junction bases left unmatched: 7. CDR3: CASRPPGGGANVLTF. In DNA, the CDR3 is TGTGCCAGCCGCCCTCCGGGAGGTGGGGCCAACGTCCTGACTTTC. Looking up the rest from reference TRBV5-5 and TRBJ2-6 gives the full variable domain: DAGVTQSPTHLIKTRGQQVTLRCSPISGHKSVSWYQQVLGQGPQFIFQYYEKEERGRGNFPDRFSARQFPNYSSELNVNALLLGDSALYLCASRPPGGGANVLTFGAGSRLTVL.

The rearrangement joins TRBV5-1 to TRBJ2-3, with a tentative D call TRBD2 (5 bases). The CDR3 is 14 amino acids. V was clipped by 0 bases and J by 1 base, with 6 bases between them. Per the germline V gene, CDR1 is SGHRS and CDR2 is YFSETQ. CDR3 loop: CASSLGLRTDTQYF. In DNA form, the CDR3 reads TGCGCCAGCAGCTTGGGACTACGCACAGATACGCAGTATTTT.

The chain combines TRBV6-1 with TRBJ2-3; D gene ambiguous. The CDR3 totals 11 residues. Germline CDR1 MNHNS, CDR2 SASEGT. Trimming stripped 4 bases from V and 6 bases from J, with 5 bases between. The CDR3 sequence is CASSVSDTQYF. Here the CDR3 DNA reads TGTGCCAGCAGTGTGTCTGATACGCAGTATTTT.

J is TRBJ2-3 and V is TRBV7-9, with D perhaps TRBD2 (6 bases). The V end was cut by 2 bases, the J end by 4 bases, with 13 bases between. CDR3 length equals 15 residues. Germline CDR1 reads SEHNR; CDR2 reads FQNEAQ (reference sequence). CDR3 coding DNA: TGTGCCAGCAGCTTACACCGGGAGCCAGCAGATACGCAGTATTTT. Residues: CASSLHREPADTQYF.

V usage is TRBV4-1 and J usage is TRBJ2-3; 9 bases line up with TRBD2. CDR3 length: 17 amino acids. With V trimmed by 0 bases and J by 0 bases, 4 bases remained unmatched. Germline loops: CDR1 MGHRA, CDR2 YSYEKL. The CDR3 DNA reads as TGCGCCAGCAGCCAAGATATTCTAGCGGGGAGCACAGATACGCAGTATTTT. Translated: CASSQDILAGSTDTQYF.

The CDR3 sequence is CASGWWTGDEQYF. CDR3 DNA sequence: TGTGCCAGCGGCTGGTGGACAGGGGACGAGCAGTACTTC. The chain links TRBV4-2 to TRBJ2-5, with 9 positions matching TRBD1. The last part of the DNA fits TRBJ2-7 better; the J call may be wrong. Germline lookup yields CDR1 LGHNA and CDR2 YNFKEQ. This CDR3 has 13 residues.

V is TRBV27 and J is TRBJ2-7; TRBD1 aligns across 9 bases. The V gene's germline CDR1 is MNHEY and CDR2 SMNVEV (reference sequence). This CDR3 is 15 amino acids long. The ends lost 4 bases at V and 3 bases at J; junction bases unmatched: 7. This chain's CDR3 is CASSSGQGKDYEQYF. CDR3 in DNA: TGTGCCAGCAGTTCGGGACAGGGAAAAGACTACGAGCAGTACTTC.

The chain combines TRBV11-2 with TRBJ2-6, with D possibly TRBD1 on 6 matching bases. In germline, CDR1 is SGHAT, CDR2 FQNNGV. The CDR3 spans 15 residues. V was pared by 3 bases and J by 0 bases, with 6 bases between. The CDR3 loop is CASSLGASGANVLTF. The CDR3 DNA follows: TGTGCCAGCAGCTTGGGGGCCTCTGGGGCCAACGTCCTGACTTTC. Variable domain in full (rest from reference TRBV11-2 and TRBJ2-6): EAGVAQSPRYKIIEKRQSVAFWCNPISGHATLYWYQQILGQGPKLLIQFQNNGVVDDSQLPKDRFSAERLKGVDSTLKIQPAKLEDSAVYLCASSLGASGANVLTFGAGSRLTVL.

The J gene is TRBJ1-1, the V gene TRBV9; perhaps TRBD1 as D (5 bases). Germline loops: CDR1 SGDLS, CDR2 YYNGEE. This CDR3 has 12 amino acids. Trimming pared 7 bases from V and 7 bases from J, leaving 14 bases between. In DNA form, the CDR3 reads TGTGCCAGCGGCCCGGGAGGGGTTGAAGCTTTCTTT. Its protein product is CASGPGGVEAFF.

The chain recombines TRBV11-3 with TRBJ2-4; maybe TRBD1 (6 bases). Germline CDR1 reads SGHNT; CDR2 reads YENEEA. The CDR3 covers 12 residues. V lost 2 bases and J lost 8, with 7 bases in between. The CDR3 nucleotides read TGTGCCAGCAGCTTACAGGGGTACATTCAGTACTTC. The encoded protein is CASSLQGYIQYF.

J is TRBJ2-5 and V is TRBV5-1, with 7 bases lining up with TRBD1. V shed 1 base, J shed 4 bases, and the junction held 4 bases outside the gene matches. This CDR3 contains 14 residues. Germline V gives CDR1 SGHRS, CDR2 YFSETQ. The DNA of the CDR3 is TGCGCCAGCAGCTTGAGGCCAGGGGGAGAGACCCAGTACTTC. Protein sequence: CASSLRPGGETQYF.

This rearrangement joins TRBV2 to TRBJ2-5, with a weak D call TRBD1 (6 bases). The CDR3 has 16 amino acids. Germline-derived CDR1 and CDR2 are SNHLY and FYNNEI. Between the trimmed V and J ends, which lost 0 bases and 5 bases, there was a span of 16 bases. CDR3 amino acids: CASSEASPGEAETQYF. The CDR3 region has the DNA TGTGCCAGCAGTGAAGCTAGCCCAGGGGAAGCTGAGACCCAGTACTTC.

The chain carries TRBV5-4 and TRBJ1-1, with 10 bases fitting TRBD1. Germline CDR1 SGHNT, CDR2 YYREEE (reference sequence). J lost 1 base, V lost 4 bases, and 10 bases had no gene match. This CDR3 is 17 amino acids long. CDR3 sequence: CASSPGTGASWNTEAFF. The CDR3 DNA reads TGTGCCAGCAGCCCCGGGACAGGGGCCTCTTGGAACACTGAAGCTTTCTTT. The full variable domain, its missing parts supplied by reference TRBV5-4 and TRBJ1-1, is ETGVTQSPTHLIKTRGQQVTLRCSSQSGHNTVSWYQQALGQGPQFIFQYYREEENGRGNFPPRFSGLQFPNYSSELNVNALELDDSALYLCASSPGTGASWNTEAFFGQGTRLTVV.

This chain connects TRBV4-1 to TRBJ2-1; perhaps TRBD2 as D (5 bases). V gave up 1 base and J gave up 4 bases, with 14 bases separating them. The CDR3 contains 16 residues. Germline lookup yields CDR1 MGHRA and CDR2 YSYEKL. The DNA for the CDR3 is TGCGCCAGCAGCCAAGTCCGGCTAGCAGTATACAATGAGCAGTTCTTC. This translates into CASSQVRLAVYNEQFF.

This sequence joins TRBV5-1 and TRBJ2-3, with TRBD2 matching 15 bases. Germline lookup yields CDR1 SGHRS and CDR2 YFSETQ. V trimming: 4 bases; J trimming: 3 bases; junction bases outside the gene matches: 6. This CDR3 spans 17 amino acids. CDR3 bases: TGCGCCAGCAGCCAGGGACTAGCGGGAGGACGAACAGATACGCAGTATTTT. This encodes CASSQGLAGGRTDTQYF.